Listed below are T cell receptor beta chains from one sample, sequenced in a study of T-cell memory formation after mild COVID-19. MiXCR, applied by TCRdb to the 5' RACE reads, yields one record per CDR3 protein. This table has about 82,000 distinct CDR3 sequences, 9.5% to 15% appearing once. Material for sequencing was PBMCs or a T cell subset sorted from them (not recorded which). The receptors originated from a man between 18 and 35 years old who had mild COVID-19 (a few samples of this study predate the infection). Cell type and time point are not known. Both conserved end residues are part of each CDR3. The D gene is left open where the match is weak. Only part of the rows carry a size: once, few, many, or a class if the clone is expanded.

d_call: TRBD2
v_call: TRBV6-5
j_call: TRBJ2-1
clone_size: NA
cdr3_nt: TGTGCCAGCAGACCGGGACTAGCGCGCGATGAGCAGTTCTTC
cdr3_aa: CASRPGLARDEQFF

d_call: NA
v_call: TRBV7-9
j_call: TRBJ2-2
clone_size: few
cdr3_nt: TGTGCCAGCAGGGACACCGGGACGAACACCGGGGAGCTGTTTTTT
cdr3_aa: CASRDTGTNTGELFF

d_call: NA
v_call: TRBV7-2
j_call: TRBJ1-1
clone_size: many
cdr3_nt: TGTGCCAGCAGCTCCACAGGGAGGCCTGAAGCTTTCTTT
cdr3_aa: CASSSTGRPEAFF

d_call: NA
v_call: TRBV7-9
j_call: TRBJ1-2
clone_size: many
cdr3_nt: TGTGCCAGCAGTCAGCCCCCGGAACGGGGATATGGCTACACCTTC
cdr3_aa: CASSQPPERGYGYTF

d_call: TRBD2
v_call: TRBV6-5
j_call: TRBJ2-2
clone_size: NA
cdr3_nt: TGTGCCAGCAGTTACTCGCCGGGAGGGGGGACCGGGGAGCTGTTTTTT
cdr3_aa: CASSYSPGGGTGELFF

d_call: TRBD2
v_call: TRBV4-1
j_call: TRBJ2-1
clone_size: few
cdr3_nt: TGCGCCAGCAGCCACCTAGCGGGGGCCTCCTACAATGAGCAGTTCTTC
cdr3_aa: CASSHLAGASYNEQFF

d_call: TRBD2
v_call: TRBV7-3
j_call: TRBJ2-5
clone_size: few
cdr3_nt: TGTGCCAGCAGCTTAGGGGTAGCGGGCAGGGAGACCCAGTACTTC
cdr3_aa: CASSLGVAGRETQYF

d_call: NA
v_call: TRBV4-1
j_call: TRBJ1-2
clone_size: few
cdr3_nt: TGCGCCAGCAGCCACGCTCGTGGCTACACCTTC
cdr3_aa: CASSHARGYTF

d_call: TRBD1
v_call: TRBV20-1
j_call: TRBJ1-1
clone_size: NA
cdr3_nt: TGCAGTGCGCTGACAGGGCGCGCTGAAGCTTTCTTT
cdr3_aa: CSALTGRAEAFF

d_call: NA
v_call: TRBV12-3/TRBV12-4
j_call: TRBJ2-7
clone_size: NA
cdr3_nt: TGTGCCAGCAGGTCAACAGAAGCCTCCTACGAGCAGTACTTC
cdr3_aa: CASRSTEASYEQYF

d_call: NA
v_call: TRBV5-1
j_call: TRBJ2-1
clone_size: NA
cdr3_nt: TGCGCCAGTGGACTTTCCCAGGCACTCGACAATGAGCAGTTCTTC
cdr3_aa: CASGLSQALDNEQFF

d_call: NA
v_call: TRBV7-9
j_call: TRBJ2-5
clone_size: few
cdr3_nt: TGTGCCAGCAGCCAGGACAGCCAAGAGACCCAGTACTTC
cdr3_aa: CASSQDSQETQYF

d_call: NA
v_call: TRBV3-1
j_call: TRBJ1-1
clone_size: NA
cdr3_nt: TGTGCCAGCAGCCAAGCACGATGGGGGAACACTGAAGCTTTCTTT
cdr3_aa: CASSQARWGNTEAFF

d_call: NA
v_call: TRBV29-1
j_call: TRBJ1-1
clone_size: few
cdr3_nt: TGCAGCGTTGTTGTCCCTCCATTTGACACTGAAGCTTTCTTT
cdr3_aa: CSVVVPPFDTEAFF

d_call: NA
v_call: TRBV15
j_call: TRBJ2-1
clone_size: NA
cdr3_nt: TGTGCCACCAGCAGAGAATCTGGCGGGGAAAACAATGAGCAGTTCTTC
cdr3_aa: CATSRESGGENNEQFF

d_call: NA
v_call: TRBV6-5
j_call: TRBJ2-2
clone_size: many
cdr3_nt: TGTGCCAGCAGTTACTCAGGGTTCGCGAACACCGGGGAGCTGTTTTTT
cdr3_aa: CASSYSGFANTGELFF

d_call: NA
v_call: TRBV7-3
j_call: TRBJ1-2
clone_size: NA
cdr3_nt: TGTGCCAGCAGCTTGGACGTTAATACCGATGACTACACCTTC
cdr3_aa: CASSLDVNTDDYTF

d_call: TRBD1
v_call: TRBV7-2
j_call: TRBJ1-6
clone_size: few
cdr3_nt: TGTGCCAGCAGCCCGCCCCCGGGACAGGAACTTTCACCCCTCCACTTT
cdr3_aa: CASSPPPGQELSPLHF

d_call: NA
v_call: TRBV25-1
j_call: TRBJ2-3
clone_size: few
cdr3_nt: TGTGCCAGCAGTGACAGGATCCGTGGGGATACGCAGTATTTT
cdr3_aa: CASSDRIRGDTQYF

d_call: NA
v_call: TRBV19
j_call: TRBJ1-5
clone_size: few
cdr3_nt: TGTGCCAGTAGTACAGGGCGAAATCAGCCCCAGCATTTT
cdr3_aa: CASSTGRNQPQHF

d_call: NA
v_call: TRBV12-3/TRBV12-4
j_call: TRBJ1-1
clone_size: few
cdr3_nt: TGTGCCAGCAACCAGGGCGAAGACACTGAAGCTTTCTTT
cdr3_aa: CASNQGEDTEAFF

d_call: NA
v_call: TRBV5-1
j_call: TRBJ2-1
clone_size: NA
cdr3_nt: TGCGCCAGCAGAGTCGGGGGTCCCTACAATGAGCAGTTCTTC
cdr3_aa: CASRVGGPYNEQFF

d_call: TRBD2
v_call: TRBV7-2
j_call: TRBJ2-3
clone_size: few
cdr3_nt: TGTGCCGCCCGAGCGGGAGTAGCGCAGTATTTT
cdr3_aa: CAARAGVAQYF

d_call: TRBD2
v_call: TRBV4-3
j_call: TRBJ2-5
clone_size: few
cdr3_nt: TGCGCCAGCAGCCAAGGTGTGCTGGCTAGCGGGCTCCGAGAGACCCAGTACTTC
cdr3_aa: CASSQGVLASGLRETQYF

d_call: NA
v_call: TRBV6-2/TRBV6-3
j_call: TRBJ1-5
clone_size: NA
cdr3_nt: TGTGCCAGCAGTCACCGGGGAGTAGGGCAGCCCCAGCATTTT
cdr3_aa: CASSHRGVGQPQHF

d_call: TRBD2
v_call: TRBV12-3/TRBV12-4
j_call: TRBJ2-3
clone_size: NA
cdr3_nt: TGTGCCAGCAGTCCCAGCGGGGGGGCTAGTAGGGCAGATACGCAGTATTTT
cdr3_aa: CASSPSGGASRADTQYF

d_call: TRBD1
v_call: TRBV5-8
j_call: TRBJ2-7
clone_size: NA
cdr3_nt: TGTGCCAGCAGCTTGTCAGGGGGCAGGAACGAGCAGTACTTC
cdr3_aa: CASSLSGGRNEQYF

d_call: NA
v_call: TRBV12-3/TRBV12-4
j_call: TRBJ1-2
clone_size: few
cdr3_nt: TGTGCCAGCATGCAACAGGGAGCTCCTAACTATGGCTACACCTTC
cdr3_aa: CASMQQGAPNYGYTF

d_call: NA
v_call: TRBV27
j_call: TRBJ1-1
clone_size: once
cdr3_nt: TGTGCCAGCATTGGCAGCAGTGCTGAAGCTTTCTTT
cdr3_aa: CASIGSSAEAFF

d_call: NA
v_call: TRBV5-6
j_call: TRBJ2-7
clone_size: NA
cdr3_nt: TGTGCCAGCAGTCCGAACCAGGGGTCCCTCTCCTACGAGCAGTACTTC
cdr3_aa: CASSPNQGSLSYEQYF

d_call: TRBD1
v_call: TRBV4-3
j_call: TRBJ1-5
clone_size: few
cdr3_nt: TGCGCCAGCAGCCATTACAGGGGGGATCAGCCCCAGCATTTT
cdr3_aa: CASSHYRGDQPQHF

d_call: NA
v_call: TRBV7-9
j_call: TRBJ2-1
clone_size: few
cdr3_nt: TGTGCCAGCAGCCCTCGGGACTCCCTGATCGGTGAGCAGTTCTTC
cdr3_aa: CASSPRDSLIGEQFF

d_call: NA
v_call: TRBV6-2/TRBV6-3
j_call: TRBJ2-6
clone_size: few
cdr3_nt: TGTGCCAGCAGTTCCCTTCTAATCGATAGTTGGGCCAACGTCCTGACTTTC
cdr3_aa: CASSSLLIDSWANVLTF

d_call: NA
v_call: TRBV12-3/TRBV12-4
j_call: TRBJ2-3
clone_size: NA
cdr3_nt: TGTGCCAGCAGCGCCGGGGGTGGGACCACAGAGACGCAGTATTTT
cdr3_aa: CASSAGGGTTETQYF

d_call: NA
v_call: TRBV27
j_call: TRBJ1-4
clone_size: NA
cdr3_nt: TGTGCCAGCAGTTTTGATGAAAAACTGTTTTTT
cdr3_aa: CASSFDEKLFF

d_call: NA
v_call: TRBV24-1
j_call: TRBJ2-1
clone_size: few
cdr3_nt: TGTGCCACCAGTGATTTGCGGGTCGGACTGCAGGGGAGCTCCTACAATGAGCAGTTCTTC
cdr3_aa: CATSDLRVGLQGSSYNEQFF